This TCR beta chain was captured by sequencing in a study of cytomegalovirus exposure and HLA in healthy donors. Study as a whole: About 80 million unique TCRs from HLA-typed donors made up an early data release. Study-wide points: Most TCR sequences were uncommon, yet certain public TCRs appeared in many donors. Per published accounts, TCR beta sequences correctly predicted the HLA-A and HLA-B alleles of most subjects.

13 Jbeta primers and 60 Vbeta primers were used for the PCR. Generated by immunoSEQ multiplex PCR, the TCRdb table keeps only in-frame clones and is missing some. In the table there are about 130,000 clones, 75% to 90% of which are singletons. Worth noting for this clone: Its antigen is unknown.

CDR1 is LGHNA, CDR2 YSLEER, per germline. The CDR3 is made up of 18 amino acids. J lost 8 bases, V lost 0 bases, and 10 bases had no gene match. The sample taken for sequencing was PBMCs. This rearrangement joins TRBV4-3 to TRBJ2-1; 13 bases match TRBD2. The sequence was collected from a woman in her 40s in good health and CMV-seropositive. The CDR3 sequence is CASSQELAGGPRVYEQFF. DNA of the CDR3: TGCGCCAGCAGCCAAGAACTAGCGGGAGGGCCACGGGTCTATGAGCAGTTCTTC.